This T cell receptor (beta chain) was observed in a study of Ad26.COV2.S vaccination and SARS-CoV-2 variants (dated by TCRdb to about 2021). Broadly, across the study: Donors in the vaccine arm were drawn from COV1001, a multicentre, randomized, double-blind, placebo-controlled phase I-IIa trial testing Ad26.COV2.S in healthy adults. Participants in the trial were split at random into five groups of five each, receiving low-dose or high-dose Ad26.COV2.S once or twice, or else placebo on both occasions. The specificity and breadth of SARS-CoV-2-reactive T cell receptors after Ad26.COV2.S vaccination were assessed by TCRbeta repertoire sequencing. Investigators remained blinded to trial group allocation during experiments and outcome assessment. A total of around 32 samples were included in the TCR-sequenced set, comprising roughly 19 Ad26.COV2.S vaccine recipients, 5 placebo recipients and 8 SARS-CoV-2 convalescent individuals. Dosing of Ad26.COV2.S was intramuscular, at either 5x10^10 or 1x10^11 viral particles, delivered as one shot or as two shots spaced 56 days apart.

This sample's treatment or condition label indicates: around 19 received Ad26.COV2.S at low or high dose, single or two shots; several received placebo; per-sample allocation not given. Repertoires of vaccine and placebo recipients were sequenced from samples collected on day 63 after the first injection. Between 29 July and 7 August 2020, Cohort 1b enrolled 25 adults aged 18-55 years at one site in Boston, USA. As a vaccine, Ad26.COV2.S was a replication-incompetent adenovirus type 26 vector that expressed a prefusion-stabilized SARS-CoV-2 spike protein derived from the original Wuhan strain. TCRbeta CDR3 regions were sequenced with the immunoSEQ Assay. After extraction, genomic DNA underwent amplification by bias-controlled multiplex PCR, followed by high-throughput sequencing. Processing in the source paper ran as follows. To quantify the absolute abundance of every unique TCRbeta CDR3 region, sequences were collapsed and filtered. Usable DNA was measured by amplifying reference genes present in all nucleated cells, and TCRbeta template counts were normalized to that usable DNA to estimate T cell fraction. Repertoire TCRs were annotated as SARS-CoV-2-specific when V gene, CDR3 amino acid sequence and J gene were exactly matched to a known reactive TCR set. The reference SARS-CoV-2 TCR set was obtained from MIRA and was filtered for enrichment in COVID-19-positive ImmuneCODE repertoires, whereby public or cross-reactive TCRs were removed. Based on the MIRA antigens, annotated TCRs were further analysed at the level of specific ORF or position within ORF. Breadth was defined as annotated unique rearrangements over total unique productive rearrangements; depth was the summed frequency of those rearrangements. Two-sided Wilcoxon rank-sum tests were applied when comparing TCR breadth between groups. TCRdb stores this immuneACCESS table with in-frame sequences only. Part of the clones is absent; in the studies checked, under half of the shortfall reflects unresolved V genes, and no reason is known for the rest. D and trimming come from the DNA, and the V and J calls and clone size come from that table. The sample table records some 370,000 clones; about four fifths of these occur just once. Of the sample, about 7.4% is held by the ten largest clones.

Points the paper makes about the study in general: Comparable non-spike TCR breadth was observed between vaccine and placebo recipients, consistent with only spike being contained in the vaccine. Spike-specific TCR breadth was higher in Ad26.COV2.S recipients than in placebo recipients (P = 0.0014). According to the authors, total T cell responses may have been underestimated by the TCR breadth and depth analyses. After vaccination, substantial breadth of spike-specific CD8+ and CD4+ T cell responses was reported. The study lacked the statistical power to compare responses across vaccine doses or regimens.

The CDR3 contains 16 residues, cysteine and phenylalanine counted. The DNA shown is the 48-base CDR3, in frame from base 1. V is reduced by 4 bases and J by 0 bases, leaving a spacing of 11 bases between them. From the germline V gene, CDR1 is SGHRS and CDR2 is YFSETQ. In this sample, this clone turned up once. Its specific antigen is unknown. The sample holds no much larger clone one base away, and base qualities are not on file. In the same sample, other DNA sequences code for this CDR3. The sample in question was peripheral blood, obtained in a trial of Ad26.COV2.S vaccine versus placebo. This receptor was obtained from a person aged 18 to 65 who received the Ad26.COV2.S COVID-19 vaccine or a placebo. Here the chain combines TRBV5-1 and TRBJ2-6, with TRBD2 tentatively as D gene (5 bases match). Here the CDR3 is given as CASSLRGVSGANVLTF. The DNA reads TGCGCCAGCAGCCTTCGGGGAGTCTCTGGGGCCAACGTCCTGACTTTC.